This T cell receptor (beta chain) was captured by sequencing in a study of shared clonotypes between healthy human individuals. Study-wide points: Specimens sampled were limited to blood, with tissue repertoires likely differing.

Germline trimming cut 8 bases from V and 7 bases from J; bases unmatched to any gene: 11. The germline V gene has CDR1 SNHLY and CDR2 FYNNEI. The CDR3 has 14 amino acids. Donors were Caucasian adults residing in Nashville, Tennessee, USA. Across several immunoSEQ plates, the genomic DNA of each subset was split evenly. Using immunoSEQ multiplex PCR, the repertoire was profiled, and TCRdb retains in-frame clones only, with some absent. Of 650,000 to 800,000 clones detected, just under 75% appear once; the ten largest clones hold more than 1.5%. A word on this clone: The antigen remains unidentified.

Specimen: memory CD4+ T cells sorted from blood. Subset here: CD45RA-negative fraction. The chain carries TRBV2 and TRBJ2-1; 7 bases are a match to TRBD2. The receptor was derived from a woman aged 25 to 45 in good health. CDR3 residues: CASALGGGSNEQFF. CDR3 DNA sequence: TGTGCCAGCGCCCTTGGAGGCGGGAGTAATGAGCAGTTCTTC. Complete variable domain (other parts from reference TRBV2 and TRBJ2-1): EPEVTQTPSHQVTQMGQEVILRCVPISNHLYFYWYRQILGQKVEFLVSFYNNEISEKSEIFDDQFSVERPDGSNFTLKIRSTKLEDSAMYFCASALGGGSNEQFFGPGTRLTVL.